These 21 T cell receptor beta chains were all obtained from the same sample, sequenced in a study of T-cell reconstitution after alpha-beta-depleted transplantation in children. It was with unique molecular identifiers that the TCRbeta library was prepared. Via MiXCR, TCRdb re-called the PCR reads, giving one row per CDR3 protein. The repertoire holds around 120,000 distinct CDR3 sequences, roughly 23% seen once, with 8% to 11% in the top ten. The sequenced sample was PBMCs, mostly from graft donor cells, obtained 180 days after TCRalphabeta/CD19-depleted stem cell transplant. The receptor set was obtained from a male patient between 2 and 10 years old who had a stem cell transplant for chronic granulomatous disease, so the T cells may come from the graft donor.

This clonotype was seen many times. The chain links TRBV5-1 to TRBJ2-5; D remains unclear. Trimming cost V 4 bases and J 3 bases, with 10 bases left between them. Germline CDR1 reads SGHRS; CDR2 reads YFSETQ. The CDR3 spans 13 residues. DNA for the CDR3: TGCGCCAGCAGCCTCTGGACGGAAGAGACCCAGTACTTC. Its protein product is CASSLWTEETQYF.

The chain joins TRBV5-1 to TRBJ2-1; D unclear. Trimming pared 0 bases from V and 4 bases from J, leaving 11 bases between. Germline CDR1 is SGHRS and CDR2 is YFSETQ. The CDR3 has 15 amino acids. The CDR3 loop reads CASSLAGQLYNEQFF. DNA of the CDR3: TGCGCCAGCAGCTTGGCCGGGCAGCTATACAATGAGCAGTTCTTC.

This clonotype was observed at least ten times. The chain uses TRBV7-8 and TRBJ2-3; 7 nucleotides line up with TRBD2. CDR1 and CDR2 from the germline V gene are SGHVS and FQNEAQ. The CDR3 runs to 17 residues. After removal of 1 base from V and 7 bases from J, the junction contained 14 bases not matched to a gene. This CDR3 reads CASSLVVAGELGNTQYF. The CDR3 DNA reads TGTGCCAGCAGCTTAGTGGTCGCGGGGGAGCTCGGGAATACGCAGTATTTT.

The rearrangement joins TRBV20-1 to TRBJ2-7; D is possibly TRBD2 (7 bases). The germline gives CDR1 DFQATT, CDR2 SNEGSKA (reference sequence). Trimming removed 0 bases at V and 2 bases at J, with 23 bases between. This CDR3 spans 18 amino acids. The CDR3 reads CSARDLKGGTKQPYEQYF. CDR3 DNA: TGCAGTGCTAGAGATTTGAAGGGGGGGACTAAGCAACCCTACGAGCAGTACTTC.

The gene calls are TRBV29-1 and TRBJ1-1; D unclear. Germline V lookup: CDR1 SQVTM, CDR2 ANQGSEA. Trimming pared 7 bases from V and 3 bases from J, leaving 12 bases between. The CDR3 is made up of 12 amino acids. The CDR3 is CSGGLEYTEAFF. As DNA, the CDR3 is TGCAGCGGCGGATTAGAGTACACTGAAGCTTTCTTT.

In this sample, this clonotype turned up many times. J is TRBJ2-7 and V is TRBV12-3 or TRBV12-4, with TRBD2 identical over 10 bases. Unmatched junction bases numbered 7, after V lost 1 base and J lost 4 bases. CDR3 length equals 16 residues. CDR3 protein: CASSLGPSGSKYEQYF. CDR3 sequence (DNA): TGTGCCAGCAGTTTAGGACCTAGCGGGAGTAAGTACGAGCAGTACTTC.

The chain carries TRBV6-2 or TRBV6-3 and TRBJ1-2, with TRBD1 identical over 8 bases. CDR3 length: 12 residues. Germline values: CDR1 MNHEY, CDR2 SVGEGT. V shed 7 bases and J 7 bases; nucleotides not matched to a gene: 5. The CDR3 sequence is CASKRTGIGYTF. CDR3 DNA: TGTGCCAGCAAAAGGACAGGGATTGGCTACACCTTC.

CDR3 protein: CASRFFGQGFTYEQYF. The DNA for the CDR3 is TGTGCCAGCAGGTTTTTCGGACAGGGCTTTACCTACGAGCAGTACTTC. This chain connects TRBV27 to TRBJ2-7; the match to TRBD1 covers 8 bases. Germline V gene lookup returns CDR1 MNHEY and CDR2 SMNVEV (reference sequence). J lost 2 bases, V lost 6 bases, and 12 bases had no gene match. The CDR3 spans 16 residues.

This clonotype was found many times. J is TRBJ2-2 and V is TRBV30; 12 nucleotides line up with TRBD2. V lost 1 base, J lost 6 bases, and 3 bases stayed unmatched. The CDR3 has 15 residues. Germline-derived CDR1 and CDR2 are GTSNPN and SVGIG (reference sequence). CDR3 bases: TGTGCCTGGAGTGGACTAGCGGGAGAGCCCGGGGAGCTGTTTTTT. Amino acid sequence: CAWSGLAGEPGELFF.

This clonotype turned up a few times. The chain couples TRBV12-3 or TRBV12-4 to TRBJ1-4; tentatively, D is TRBD1 (6 bases). CDR3 length: 13 residues. With 3 bases removed from V and 7 bases from J, the gap between germline ends came to 9 bases. This chain's CDR3 is CASSFSRGEKLFF. The CDR3 DNA reads TGTGCCAGCAGTTTTTCCAGGGGTGAAAAACTGTTTTTT.

The V gene is TRBV9, the J gene TRBJ2-1; 10 positions match TRBD2. CDR3 size: 16 residues. Germline V CDR1 and CDR2: SGDLS, YYNGEE. V trimming: 4 bases; J trimming: 7 bases; junction bases outside the gene matches: 11. CDR3 sequence reads: CASSSRVAGGRNEQFF. Here the CDR3 DNA reads TGTGCCAGCAGCTCTCGAGTAGCGGGGGGACGGAATGAGCAGTTCTTC.

This clonotype has a count of ten or more. V usage is TRBV5-1 and J usage is TRBJ2-3; D not certain. Germline CDR1 reads SGHRS; CDR2 reads YFSETQ. The V end was cut by 5 bases, the J end by 4 bases, with 26 bases between. CDR3 length: 18 amino acids. CDR3 protein: CASSPLGFPLSGPDTQYF. Written as DNA, the CDR3 is TGCGCCAGCAGTCCTTTGGGGTTCCCACTATCCGGCCCAGATACGCAGTATTTT.

The chain couples TRBV5-1 to TRBJ2-5; 7 nucleotides align to TRBD1. This CDR3 has 15 amino acids. CDR1 and CDR2 from the germline V gene are SGHRS and YFSETQ. J lost 5 bases, V lost 4 bases, and 11 bases had no gene match. The CDR3 reads CASSLTQTGRETQYF. As DNA, the CDR3 is TGCGCCAGCAGCCTAACCCAGACAGGGCGGGAGACCCAGTACTTC.

V gene TRBV7-6 combines with J gene TRBJ2-5; 9 bases are shared with TRBD2. This CDR3 is built from 18 residues. J gave up 4 bases and V 3 bases, and 15 bases lay outside the gene matches. Germline CDR1 SGHVS, CDR2 FNYEAQ. CDR3 nucleotide sequence: TGTGCCAGCAGCTTCAGATCACCGGGACTAGCAGCTAGAGAGACCCAGTACTTC. Translating gives CASSFRSPGLAARETQYF.

This clonotype was counted ten times or more. The CDR3 coding sequence is TGTGCCAGCAGCGCCGCTAGCGAGCAGTACTTC. Protein product: CASSAASEQYF. The V gene is TRBV21-1, the J gene TRBJ2-7. TRBV21-1 is a pseudogene segment. The length of the CDR3 is 11 residues.

Here the CDR3 reads CSAITSSGSPYEQYF. The CDR3 DNA is TGCAGTGCTATTACTTCTAGCGGGAGCCCCTACGAGCAGTACTTC. The chain has TRBV20-1 and TRBJ2-7, with TRBD2 identical over 10 bases. The CDR3 loop spans 15 amino acids. The germline V gene has CDR1 DFQATT and CDR2 SNEGSKA (reference sequence). Trimming at V came to 4 bases and at J to 2 bases, leaving 8 bases not matched to a gene.

The rearrangement links TRBV20-1 to TRBJ2-1; 7 positions agree with TRBD2. The CDR3 has 15 amino acids. Germline lookup yields CDR1 DFQATT and CDR2 SNEGSKA (reference sequence). Trimming cost V 1 base and J 3 bases; bases outside gene matches: 6. CDR3 sequence: CSARGEGRVYNEQFF. CDR3 DNA: TGCAGTGCTAGAGGGGAGGGCAGGGTCTACAATGAGCAGTTCTTC.

This clonotype was recorded at least ten times. The chain combines TRBV29-1 with TRBJ2-5; 7 bases are shared with TRBD1. This CDR3 has 16 amino acids. V dropped 5 bases and J dropped 1; count of bases not matched to a gene: 13. The germline gives CDR1 SQVTM, CDR2 ANQGSEA. In DNA, the CDR3 is TGCAGCGTTCACCACTCAGGGGGAGTGACCCAAGAGACCCAGTACTTC. Its translation: CSVHHSGGVTQETQYF. Variable domain in full (rest from reference TRBV29-1 and TRBJ2-5): SAVISQKPSRDICQRGTSLTIQCQVDSQVTMMFWYRQQPGQSLTLIATANQGSEATYESGFVIDKFPISRPNLTFSTLTVSNMSPEDSSIYLCSVHHSGGVTQETQYFGPGTRLLVL.

This clonotype was picked up a small number of times. V and J are TRBV20-1 and TRBJ2-5; D is tentatively TRBD1 or TRBD2 (5 bases each). The CDR3 sequence is 14 residues long. V was cut by 0 bases and J by 0 bases, with 8 bases left in between. The V gene's germline CDR1 is DFQATT and CDR2 SNEGSKA (reference sequence). The CDR3 is CSAREGEYQETQYF. CDR3 bases: TGCAGTGCTAGAGAGGGGGAATACCAAGAGACCCAGTACTTC.

This chain links TRBV4-3 with TRBJ2-3, with TRBD2 matching 7 bases. The CDR3 contains 13 residues. The V gene end was trimmed by 4 bases and the J gene end by 11 bases; junction bases not matched to a gene: 9. Germline assignment: CDR1 LGHNA and CDR2 YSLEER. In DNA, the CDR3 is TGCGCCAGCAGCCTACTACTAGCGTCCGAGCAGTATTTT. It translates to CASSLLLASEQYF.

This clonotype was observed at least ten times. The chain couples TRBV12-3 or TRBV12-4 to TRBJ2-1; 12 nucleotides align to TRBD2. V was clipped by 7 bases and J by 0 bases; unmatched bases: 10. The CDR3 totals 18 residues. The CDR3 bases are TGTGCCAGCATCCTACTAGCGGGAGGCTTTAGCTCCTACAATGAGCAGTTCTTC. Its translation is CASILLAGGFSSYNEQFF.